The clone carrying this T cell receptor (beta chain) is deemed medium-sized. This entry is derived from a study of human T cells and chemical hapten exposure. The overall study: Affected patients, primarily female, had alopecia areata, totalis or universalis.

Using its own MiXCR run on the RACE reads, TCRdb lists one record per CDR3 protein. The sample shows some 90,000 distinct CDR3 sequences, 8.5% of them seen only once. Time point reported: pre-sensitization, week 0. Specified treatment: therapeutic diphenylcyclopropenone sensitization with weekly scalp DPC. Only after blood had been drawn was each patch test applied. Unfractionated whole blood yielded total RNA. The CDR3 has 14 residues. The V gene lost 4 bases and the J gene lost 2 bases, with 10 bases spanning the gap. Germline-derived CDR1 and CDR2 are MGHRA and YSYEKL. The clonotype was recovered from a man aged 35 to 55 with alopecia areata. Some clones in this sample may be carry-over from other donors' samples. This specimen consisted of whole blood, obtained in connection with sensitization to the hapten diphenylcyclopropenone (DPC). The chain carries TRBV4-1 and TRBJ2-3; D uncertain. In DNA, the CDR3 is TGCGCCAGCAGCCGGTCCAGTCCCACAGATACGCAGTATTTT. Encoded protein: CASSRSSPTDTQYF.